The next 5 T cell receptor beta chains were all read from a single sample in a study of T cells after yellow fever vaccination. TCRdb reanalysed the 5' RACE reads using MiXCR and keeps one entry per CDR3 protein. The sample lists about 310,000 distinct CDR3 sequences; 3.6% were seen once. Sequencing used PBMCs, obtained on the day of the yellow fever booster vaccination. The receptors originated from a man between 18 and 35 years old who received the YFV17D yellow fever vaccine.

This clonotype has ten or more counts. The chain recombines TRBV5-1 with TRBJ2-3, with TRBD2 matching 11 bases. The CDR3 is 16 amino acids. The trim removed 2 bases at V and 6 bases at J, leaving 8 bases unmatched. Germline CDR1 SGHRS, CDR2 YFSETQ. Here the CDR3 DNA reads TGCGCCAGCAGCTTAAGTAGCGGGGGGGCCGACGATACGCAGTATTTT. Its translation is CASSLSSGGADDTQYF. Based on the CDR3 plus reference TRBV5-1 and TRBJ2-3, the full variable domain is KAGVTQTPRYLIKTRGQQVTLSCSPISGHRSVSWYQQTPGQGLQFLFEYFSETQRNKGNFPGRFSGRQFSNSRSEMNVSTLELGDSALYLCASSLSSGGADDTQYFGPGTRLTVL.

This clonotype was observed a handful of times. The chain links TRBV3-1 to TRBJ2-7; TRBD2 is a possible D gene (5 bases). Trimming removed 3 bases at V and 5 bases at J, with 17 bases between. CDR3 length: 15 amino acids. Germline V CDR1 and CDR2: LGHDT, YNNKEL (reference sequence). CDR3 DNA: TGTGCCAGCAGCCACTCCGGAAGCGGCCAAAACGAGCAGTACGTC. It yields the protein CASSHSGSGQNEQYV.

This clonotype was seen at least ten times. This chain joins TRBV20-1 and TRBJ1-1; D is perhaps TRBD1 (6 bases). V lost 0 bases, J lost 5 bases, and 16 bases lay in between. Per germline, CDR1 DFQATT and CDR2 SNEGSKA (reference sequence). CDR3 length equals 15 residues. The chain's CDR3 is CSARDKGGSRTEAFF. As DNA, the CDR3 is TGCAGTGCTAGAGATAAGGGGGGGTCGCGAACTGAAGCTTTCTTT.

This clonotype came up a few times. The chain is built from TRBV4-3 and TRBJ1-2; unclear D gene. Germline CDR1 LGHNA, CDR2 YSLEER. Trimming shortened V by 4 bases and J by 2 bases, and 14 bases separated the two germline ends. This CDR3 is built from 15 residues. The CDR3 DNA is TGCGCCAGCAGCCCCGGGCAGAGCCCAAACTATGGCTACACCTTC. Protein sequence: CASSPGQSPNYGYTF.

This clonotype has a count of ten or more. The CDR3 bases are TGTGCCAGCAGTTACTCGATAGGGACAGGGGTGACTAATTCACCCCTCCACTTT. It translates to CASSYSIGTGVTNSPLHF. The chain has TRBV6-6 and TRBJ1-6, with TRBD1 matching over 10 bases. V was pared by 0 bases and J by 6 bases, with 8 bases of the junction left unmatched. The CDR3 totals 18 residues. Germline CDR1 MNHNY, CDR2 SVGAGI (reference sequence).